The following is a T cell receptor (beta chain) sequence with its context. No antigen is known for it. The data stem from a study of Tregs in tolerant kidney transplant recipients. Study conclusions and caveats: The small number of patients limits these findings pending further validation. For some patients, primers changed over time, blocking nucleotide-level comparison.

Recipients received nonmyeloablative bone marrow transplants from related graft donors, with transient mixed chimerism. Thawed PBMCs were FACS-sorted into unstimulated CD4+CD25+CD127- regulatory T cells, CD4+CD25- non-regulatory cells, CD4 and CD8 cells. With 5 bases removed from V and 6 bases from J, the gap between germline ends came to 11 bases. Germline CDR1 reads MNHEY; CDR2 reads SMNVEV (reference sequence). The CDR3 is 12 amino acids. Data came from immunoSEQ multiplex PCR; TCRdb stores just in-frame clones and leaves some out. The data show 20,000 to 25,000 clones, with more than 65% seen just once and 20% to 30% held by the top ten.

The chain combines TRBV27 with TRBJ2-7; D uncertain. Sequencing was performed on CD8+ T cells from blood (PBMCs), taken 6 months after the transplant. The TCR originated in a human patient who received a combined kidney and bone marrow transplant. The graft donor may be the source of some T cells. CDR3 residues: CASSPLHGEQYF. The CDR3 DNA is TGTGCCAGCAGTCCCCTTCACGGCGAGCAGTACTTC.